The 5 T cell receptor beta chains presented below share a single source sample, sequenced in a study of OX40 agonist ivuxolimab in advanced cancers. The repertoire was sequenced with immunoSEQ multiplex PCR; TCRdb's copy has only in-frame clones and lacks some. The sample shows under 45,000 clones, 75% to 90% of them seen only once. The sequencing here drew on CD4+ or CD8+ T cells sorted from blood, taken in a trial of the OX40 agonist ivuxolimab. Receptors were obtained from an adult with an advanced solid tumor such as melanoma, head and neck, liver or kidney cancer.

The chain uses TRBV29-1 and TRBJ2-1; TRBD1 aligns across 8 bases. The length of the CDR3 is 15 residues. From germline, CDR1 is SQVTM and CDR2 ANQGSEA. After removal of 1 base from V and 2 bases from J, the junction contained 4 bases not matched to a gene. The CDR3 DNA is TGCAGCGTTGAAGGGGGCAGGGGGCCCTACAATGAGCAGTTCTTC. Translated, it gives CSVEGGRGPYNEQFF.

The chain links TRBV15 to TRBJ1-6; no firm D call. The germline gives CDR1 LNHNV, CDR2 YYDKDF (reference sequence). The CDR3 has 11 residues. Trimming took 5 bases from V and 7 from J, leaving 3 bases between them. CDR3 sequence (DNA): TGTGCCACCAGCGGGAATTCACCCCTCCACTTT. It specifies CATSGNSPLHF.

For the CDR3, the DNA is TGCAGCGTTTTAGGGGACAGTGAAGCTTTCTTT. It specifies CSVLGDSEAFF. The gene calls are TRBV29-1 and TRBJ1-1, with 7 bases matching TRBD1. The CDR3 consists of 11 residues. Trimming took 5 bases from V and 7 from J; bases not matched to a gene: 4. Germline CDR1 and CDR2: SQVTM and ANQGSEA.

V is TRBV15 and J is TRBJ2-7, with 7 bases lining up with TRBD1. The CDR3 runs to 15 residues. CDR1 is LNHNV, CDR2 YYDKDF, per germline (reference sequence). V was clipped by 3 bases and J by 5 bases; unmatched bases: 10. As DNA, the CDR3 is TGTGCCACCAGCAGGGACAGGCCGTTTAGCGACGAGCAGTACTTC. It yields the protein CATSRDRPFSDEQYF.

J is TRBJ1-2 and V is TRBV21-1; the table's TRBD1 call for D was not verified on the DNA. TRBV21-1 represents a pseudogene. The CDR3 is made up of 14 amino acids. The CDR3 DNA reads TGTGCCAGCAGCATAGGACAGGAGAACTATGGCTACACCTTC. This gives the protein CASSIGQENYGYTF.